This T cell receptor (beta chain) was found in a study of regulatory T cells in long-lasting Graves disease. Study-level points and caveats: The study examined only peripheral blood, not thyroid tissue. Those with persistent Graves' had less TCR diversity than newly diagnosed patients.

Germline CDR1 is DFQATT and CDR2 is SNEGSKA (reference sequence). The trim removed 1 base at V and 6 bases at J, leaving 2 bases unmatched. The CDR3 extends over 13 amino acids. This clonotype has a handful of counts. Its antigen is still unknown. TCR beta libraries were built with iRepertoire HTBI primers and Arm-PCR of CDR3 regions. Using its own MiXCR run on the multiplex PCR reads, TCRdb lists one record per CDR3 protein. The sample contains approximately 210,000 distinct CDR3 sequences, roughly 18% of which appear only once. The time point here: newly diagnosed GD, antithyroid drugs for less than 3 months. Extracted PBMC RNA gave rise to the TCR library.

The chain recombines TRBV20-1 with TRBJ1-5; 8 positions agree with TRBD1. The receptor was isolated from a female donor with Graves disease. The sequencing used peripheral blood mononuclear cells (PBMCs), collected at new diagnosis, from a patient treated with antithyroid drugs. The CDR3 nucleotides read TGCAGTGCTAGAGCAGGGGGCAGTCAGCCCCAGCATTTT. This translates into CSARAGGSQPQHF.